The rows below give T cell receptor beta chains drawn from one sample of a study of shared clonotypes between healthy human individuals. Using immunoSEQ multiplex PCR, the repertoire was profiled, and TCRdb retains in-frame clones only, with some absent. The table shows approximately 720,000 clones, with 90% to 95% occurring only once. Sequenced input: naive CD8+ T cells sorted from blood. Receptors were obtained from a man in his thirties or forties in good health. CDR3s include the opening cysteine and the closing phenylalanine or tryptophan. The order of the fields is J gene, clone size, D gene, V gene, CDR3 protein, CDR3 DNA. A D gene is named only where the DNA matches it firmly. Expanded clones get a size class; other rows say once, few or many, or leave the size out.

TRBJ2-6 few NA TRBV27 CASSKPGVAGANVLTF TGTGCCAGCAGCAAACCAGGGGTGGCGGGGGCCAACGTCCTGACTTTC
TRBJ2-3 once TRBD2 TRBV7-9 CASSFMSLAGKSSTDTQYF TGTGCCAGCAGCTTTATGTCTCTAGCGGGAAAGTCAAGCACAGATACGCAGTATTTT
TRBJ2-3 NA NA TRBV9 CASSARQLSTDTQYF TGTGCCAGCAGCGCCAGACAGCTTAGCACAGATACGCAGTATTTT
TRBJ2-5 once NA TRBV2 CASITSQETQYF TGTGCCAGCATAACAAGCCAAGAGACCCAGTACTTC
TRBJ2-5 NA NA TRBV18 CASSPPGQETQYF TGTGCCAGCTCACCACCGGGCCAAGAGACCCAGTACTTC
TRBJ2-6 NA NA TRBV29-1 CSVVERNSGANVLTF TGCAGCGTTGTAGAGCGAAACTCTGGGGCCAACGTCCTGACTTTC
TRBJ2-5 NA NA TRBV5-5 CASSEGVADGRETQYF TGTGCCAGCAGCGAGGGGGTAGCGGACGGCCGAGAGACCCAGTACTTC
TRBJ1-4 NA NA TRBV6-1 CASSVGGGGLFF TGTGCCAGCAGTGTAGGGGGGGGCGGACTGTTTTTT
TRBJ2-7 NA NA TRBV11-2 CASSAGQIYEQYF TGTGCCAGCAGCGCTGGACAGATCTACGAGCAGTACTTC
TRBJ2-1 NA TRBD2 TRBV19 CASERLAGRNEQFF TGTGCCAGCGAACGACTAGCGGGCCGCAATGAGCAGTTCTTC
TRBJ2-7 NA TRBD1 TRBV6-5 CASSPRTGGIEQYF TGTGCCAGCAGTCCCCGGACAGGGGGTATTGAGCAGTACTTC
TRBJ2-7 NA NA TRBV14 CASSQSMFYEQYF TGTGCCAGCAGCCAAAGTATGTTCTACGAGCAGTACTTC
TRBJ2-7 NA NA TRBV27 CASSLGGALSYEQYF TGTGCCAGCAGTTTAGGCGGGGCCTTATCCTACGAGCAGTACTTC
TRBJ2-5 NA TRBD1 TRBV2 CASSVTGQGATETQYF TGTGCCAGCAGCGTCACGGGACAGGGGGCCACAGAGACCCAGTACTTC
TRBJ2-1 NA TRBD2 TRBV9 CASSAPGLHYNEQFF TGTGCCAGCAGCGCTCCGGGACTACACTACAATGAGCAGTTCTTC
TRBJ1-1 NA NA TRBV19 CASSIGVGGRTEAFF TGTGCCAGTAGTATTGGCGTTGGGGGGCGAACTGAAGCTTTCTTT
TRBJ1-1 NA NA TRBV28 CASKDILSGTEAFF TGTGCCAGCAAGGATATCCTTTCGGGCACTGAAGCTTTCTTT
TRBJ2-7 NA NA TRBV25-1 CASRDLGLRTDYEQYF TGTGCCAGCAGGGACCTAGGGTTGCGGACGGACTACGAGCAGTACTTC
TRBJ2-7 NA TRBD1 TRBV27 CASSAGTGTYEQYF TGTGCCAGCAGTGCCGGGACAGGGACCTACGAGCAGTACTTC
TRBJ1-4 NA NA TRBV27 CASSWRRGNEKLFF TGTGCCAGCAGTTGGCGCAGGGGAAATGAAAAACTGTTTTTT
TRBJ1-4 NA NA TRBV4-3 CASSQDAPGGLNEKLFF TGCGCCAGCAGCCAAGATGCCCCAGGCGGACTAAATGAAAAACTGTTTTTT
TRBJ2-1 NA NA TRBV20-1 CSANGVHEQFF TGCAGTGCTAACGGGGTCCATGAGCAGTTCTTC
TRBJ2-1 NA TRBD1 TRBV27 CASSPTGNYNEQFF TGTGCCAGCAGTCCGACAGGGAACTACAATGAGCAGTTCTTC
TRBJ2-3 NA TRBD2 TRBV6-5 CASSYGLAGSDTQYF TGTGCCAGCAGTTACGGACTAGCGGGATCAGATACGCAGTATTTT
TRBJ2-5 NA TRBD1 TRBV2 CASRTDRGWETQYF TGTGCCAGCAGGACAGACAGGGGATGGGAGACCCAGTACTTC
TRBJ2-7 NA TRBD1 TRBV9 CASSPDRGPFSSYEQYF TGTGCCAGCAGCCCGGACAGGGGGCCCTTTTCCTCCTACGAGCAGTACTTC
TRBJ2-7 NA NA TRBV28 CASSSFVNGRAGTSSYEQYF TGTGCCAGCAGTTCCTTCGTAAATGGCCGGGCCGGAACGAGCTCCTACGAGCAGTACTTC
TRBJ2-7 NA NA TRBV25-1 CARTPGPYEQYF TGTGCCCGAACTCCAGGACCCTACGAGCAGTACTTC
TRBJ2-7 once NA TRBV28 CASRDSYYEQYF TGTGCCAGCAGGGACAGCTACTACGAGCAGTACTTC
TRBJ2-7 once TRBD2 TRBV7-8 CASSFRASGASSLYYEQYF TGTGCCAGCAGCTTTCGGGCTAGCGGGGCCTCCTCCCTTTATTACGAGCAGTACTTC
TRBJ2-7 NA NA TRBV7-2 CASSSGGNEQYF TGTGCCAGCAGCTCGGGGGGCAACGAGCAGTACTTC
TRBJ2-7 NA NA TRBV27 CASSHRTEQYF TGTGCCAGCAGTCACCGGACAGAACAGTACTTC
TRBJ1-4 NA TRBD1 TRBV4-1 CASSQDTGADEKLFF TGCGCCAGCAGCCAAGATACAGGGGCAGATGAAAAACTGTTTTTT
TRBJ2-1 NA TRBD2 TRBV4-1 CASSQETSGSYEQFF TGCGCCAGCAGCCAAGAGACTAGCGGGAGCTATGAGCAGTTCTTC
TRBJ1-1 NA NA TRBV5-1 CASSSLQENTEAFF TGCGCCAGCAGCTCGTTACAGGAGAACACTGAAGCTTTCTTT
TRBJ2-2 NA NA TRBV15 CATSTEEAAMNTGELFF TGTGCCACCAGCACAGAGGAGGCAGCCATGAACACCGGGGAGCTGTTTTTT
TRBJ1-4 NA NA TRBV27 CASSLFGGTEKLFF TGTGCCAGCAGTTTGTTTGGGGGAACTGAAAAACTGTTTTTT
TRBJ2-7 NA NA TRBV14 CASSQVLSTYEQYF TGTGCCAGCAGCCAAGTCCTCTCAACCTACGAGCAGTACTTC
TRBJ2-2 NA NA TRBV4-1 CASSPIYTTGLGTGELFF TGCGCCAGCAGCCCGATATATACGACAGGCCTTGGGACCGGGGAGCTGTTTTTT
TRBJ2-5 NA TRBD1 TRBV29-1 CSADRGLEETQYF TGCAGCGCCGACAGGGGGTTAGAGGAGACCCAGTACTTC
TRBJ1-5 NA NA TRBV28 CASNYPFGNQPQHF TGTGCCTCAAACTACCCCTTTGGCAATCAGCCCCAGCATTTT
TRBJ2-1 once NA TRBV7-6 CASSLAGPSYNEQFF TGTGCCAGCAGCTTAGCAGGGCCCTCCTACAATGAGCAGTTCTTC
TRBJ2-1 NA TRBD2 TRBV11-2 CASSLEAGGYNEQFF TGTGCCAGCAGCTTAGAGGCGGGAGGCTACAATGAGCAGTTCTTC